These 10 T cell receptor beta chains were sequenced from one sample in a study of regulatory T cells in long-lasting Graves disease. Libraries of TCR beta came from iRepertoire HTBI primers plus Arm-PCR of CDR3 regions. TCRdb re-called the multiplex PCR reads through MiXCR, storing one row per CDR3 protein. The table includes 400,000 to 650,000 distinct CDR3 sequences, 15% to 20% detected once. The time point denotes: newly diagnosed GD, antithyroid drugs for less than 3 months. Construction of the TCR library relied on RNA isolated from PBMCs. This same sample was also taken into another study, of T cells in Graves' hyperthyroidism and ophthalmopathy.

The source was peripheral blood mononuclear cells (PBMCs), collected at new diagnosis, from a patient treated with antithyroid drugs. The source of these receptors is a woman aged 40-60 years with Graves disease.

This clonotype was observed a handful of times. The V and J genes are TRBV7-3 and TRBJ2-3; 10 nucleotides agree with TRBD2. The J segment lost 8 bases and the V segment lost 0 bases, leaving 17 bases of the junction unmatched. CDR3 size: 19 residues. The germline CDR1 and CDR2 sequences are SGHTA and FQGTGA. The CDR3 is CASSLTSGFTSGVPGTQYF. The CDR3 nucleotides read TGTGCCAGCAGCTTAACATCGGGCTTCACTAGCGGGGTCCCAGGTACGCAGTATTTT. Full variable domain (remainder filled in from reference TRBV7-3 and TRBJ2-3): GAGVSQTPSNKVTEKGKYVELRCDPISGHTALYWYRQSLGQGPEFLIYFQGTGAADDSGLPNDRFFAVRPEGSVSTLKIQRTERGDSAVYLCASSLTSGFTSGVPGTQYFGPGTRLTVL.

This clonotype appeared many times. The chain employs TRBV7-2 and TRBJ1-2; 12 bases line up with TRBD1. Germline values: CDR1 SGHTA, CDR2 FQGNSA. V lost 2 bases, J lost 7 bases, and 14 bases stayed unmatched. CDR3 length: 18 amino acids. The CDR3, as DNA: TGTGCCAGCAGCTTAAAGGCCTTCGGGACAGGGGGCCCTTTTGGCTACACCTTC. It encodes CASSLKAFGTGGPFGYTF.

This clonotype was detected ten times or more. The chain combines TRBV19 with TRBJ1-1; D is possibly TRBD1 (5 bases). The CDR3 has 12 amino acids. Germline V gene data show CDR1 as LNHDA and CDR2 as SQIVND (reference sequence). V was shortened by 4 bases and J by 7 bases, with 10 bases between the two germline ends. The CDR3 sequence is CASSRDRLEAFF. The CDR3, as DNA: TGTGCCAGTAGTAGAGACAGACTTGAAGCTTTCTTT.

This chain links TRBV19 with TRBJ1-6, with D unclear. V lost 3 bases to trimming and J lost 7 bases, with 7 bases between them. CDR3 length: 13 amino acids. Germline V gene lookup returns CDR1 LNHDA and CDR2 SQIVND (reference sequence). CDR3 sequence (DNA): TGTGCCAGTAGTATCGCAGAGAATTCACCCCTCCACTTT. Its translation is CASSIAENSPLHF.

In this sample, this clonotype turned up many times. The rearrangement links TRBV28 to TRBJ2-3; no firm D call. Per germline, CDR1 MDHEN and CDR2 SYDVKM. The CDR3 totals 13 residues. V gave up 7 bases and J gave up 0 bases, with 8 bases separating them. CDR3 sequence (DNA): TGTGCCAGCATCAGTTCTAGCACAGATACGCAGTATTTT. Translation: CASISSSTDTQYF.

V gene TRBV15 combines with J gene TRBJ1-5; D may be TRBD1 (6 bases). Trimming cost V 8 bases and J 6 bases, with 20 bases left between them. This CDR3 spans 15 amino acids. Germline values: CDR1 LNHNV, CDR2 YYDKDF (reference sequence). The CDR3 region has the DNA TGTGCCACCGGGCTACAGGTTGGGGGCGGTCAGCCCCAGCATTTT. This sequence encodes CATGLQVGGGQPQHF.

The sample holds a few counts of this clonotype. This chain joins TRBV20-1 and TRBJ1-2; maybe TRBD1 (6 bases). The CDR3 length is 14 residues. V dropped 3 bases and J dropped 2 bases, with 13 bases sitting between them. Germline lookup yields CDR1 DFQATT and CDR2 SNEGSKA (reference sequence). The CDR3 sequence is CSARTTGLNYGYTF. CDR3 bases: TGCAGTGCTAGGACAACAGGGTTGAACTATGGCTACACCTTC.

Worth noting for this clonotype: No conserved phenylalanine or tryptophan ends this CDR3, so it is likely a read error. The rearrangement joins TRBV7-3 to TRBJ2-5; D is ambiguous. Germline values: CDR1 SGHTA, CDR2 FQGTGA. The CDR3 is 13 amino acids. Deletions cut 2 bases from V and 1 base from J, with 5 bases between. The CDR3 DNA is TGTGCCAGCAGCTTAGACGGCCAAGAGACCCAGTACCTC. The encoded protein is CASSLDGQETQYL.

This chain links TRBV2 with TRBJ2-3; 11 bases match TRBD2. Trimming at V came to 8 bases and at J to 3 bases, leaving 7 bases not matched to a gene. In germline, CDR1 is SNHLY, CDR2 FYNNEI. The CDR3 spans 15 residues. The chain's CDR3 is CASRSGGARTDTQYF. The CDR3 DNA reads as TGTGCCAGCCGTAGCGGGGGGGCGAGGACAGATACGCAGTATTTT.

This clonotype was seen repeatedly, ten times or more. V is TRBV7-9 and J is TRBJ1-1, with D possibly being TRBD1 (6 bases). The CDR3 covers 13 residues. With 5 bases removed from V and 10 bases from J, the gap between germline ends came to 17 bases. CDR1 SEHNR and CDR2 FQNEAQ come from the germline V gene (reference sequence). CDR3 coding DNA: TGTGCCAGCAGCCCAGATGGGGGGCGGGTAGCTTTCTTT. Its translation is CASSPDGGRVAFF.